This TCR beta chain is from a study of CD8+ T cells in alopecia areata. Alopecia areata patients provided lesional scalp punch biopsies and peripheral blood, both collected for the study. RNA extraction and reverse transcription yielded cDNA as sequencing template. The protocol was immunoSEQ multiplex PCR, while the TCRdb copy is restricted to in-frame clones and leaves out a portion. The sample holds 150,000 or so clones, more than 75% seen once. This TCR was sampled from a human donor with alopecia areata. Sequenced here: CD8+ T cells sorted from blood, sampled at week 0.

CDR3 sequence reads: CASSVESDYTDTQYF. DNA for the CDR3: TGTGCCAGCAGCGTAGAGAGCGATTACACAGATACGCAGTATTTT. The rearrangement uses TRBV9 and TRBJ2-3; the D is unclear. This CDR3 is 15 amino acids long. Deletions cut 0 bases from V and 2 bases from J, with 10 bases between. Germline-derived CDR1 and CDR2 are SGDLS and YYNGEE.